The T cell receptor (beta chain) described here comes from a study of cytomegalovirus exposure and HLA in healthy donors (dated by TCRdb to about 2017). For the wider study: An earlier analysis of some 600 of the donors reported 276 Gb of sequence data and 117 million unique TCR beta sequences obtained from approximately 180 million T cells. Around 300 gigabases of sequencing data and approximately 93 million unique TCR sequences were included in an early release covering roughly 600 HLA-typed donors. Of the 300 to 500 genotyped donors, roughly 80% were placed in the genetic ancestry cluster associated with self-reported Caucasian donors. The aim of the study was to test whether cataloging public T cell receptors could identify signatures of past pathogen exposure. The T cell repertoires of 670 or so subjects were profiled by immunosequencing and related to cytomegalovirus serostatus. Besides the first cohort of roughly 700 subjects, a separate validation cohort made up of 120 different subjects was used. High-throughput TCR immunosequencing, statistical association of individual TCRs with disease status, and machine learning were combined to predict cytomegalovirus infection status. In a later analysis, previously published TCR beta repertoires from 670 or so donors were re-analyzed and high-resolution HLA genotyping was added so that TCR occurrence patterns could be studied. In the later analysis, no new phenotypic data were used to find candidate immune exposures; instead, reliance was placed on TCR beta sequences and their occurrence across donors. To decide whether each TCR beta V gene segment behaved as functional or pseudogenic, an earlier analysis of some 600 of the donors relied on high-throughput TCR beta sequencing. Donor age, sex, ethnicity and CMV serostatus were compiled alongside the repertoire data. A later genetic analysis took genome-wide SNP genotypes for about three fifths of the roughly 670 donors and used that subset as a discovery cohort. All discovery cohort repertoires had been generated using a single sequencing platform. HLA typing included class I and class II loci at four-digit resolution. The number of donors typed differed by locus, with roughly 629-640 for A, B, C, DRB1 and DQB1, roughly 520 for DQA1, under 610 for DPA1, and 450 to 480 for DPB1. Roughly five DR-DQ haplotypes were handled as single units for association and clustering, since linkage in the cohort was strong. Among about 370 genotyped donors of the cohort, an average of approximately 240,000 unique TCR beta nucleotide sequences was sequenced per donor, of which roughly 18% were non-productive.

General conclusions and limits of the study: Correlated functional status among segregating V segments might be attributable to linkage disequilibrium, but an unknown experimental factor could not be ruled out. For the cohort, immune exposure information was limited to CMV serostatus. A later analysis associated about 17,000 TCR beta sequences with specific HLA alleles at a false discovery rate of 0.05. In an earlier analysis of some 540 of the donors, most TCR beta V segments appeared in productive rearrangements about 87% or about 30% of the time, broadly matching IMGT annotations. A later analysis found that most CMV-associated TCR beta chains appeared HLA-restricted, with HLA associations seemingly driven largely by CMV exposure. Strong co-occurrence of HLA alleles, especially DR and DQ, made assigning TCR associations to individual alleles difficult. In vitro tests confirmed that three of the cytomegalovirus-associated TCR beta chains recognize cytomegalovirus antigens. A further reported finding was that TCR beta sequences accurately predicted the HLA-A and HLA-B alleles for most subjects in the first cohort. In a later analysis, TCR association rates were found to vary across HLA loci, with the most associated TCRs seen for DRB1 alleles and the fewest for HLA-C alleles. Only TCR beta chains were sequenced in this cohort, and the absence of alpha or paired-chain data limited detectable features. Because HLA typing was missing for some donors at each locus, association tests included only the typed subset. Compared with equally common non-associated chains, HLA-associated TCR beta chains in a later analysis were more clonally expanded and had lower generation probabilities. Cytomegalovirus status was reported to be diagnosed by the classifier with high specificity and sensitivity in both the original and validation cohorts. In the study, approximately 160 TCR beta chains were listed as associated with cytomegalovirus. Roughly uniform sequencing depth across donors was assumed in presence/absence analyses, although this assumption may not hold. The 87-base-pair reads could not distinguish some IMGT-functional V segments, including TRBV6-2 and TRBV6-3, so those segments were excluded. Around 16 rarely observed V segments, including chromosome 9 orphons, were excluded from the earlier analysis of about 500 of the donors because counts were too low. While some public TCRs were present in many individuals, most TCR sequences turned up only very rarely across donors. The authors suggested that the approach could potentially be generalized to other disease states and immunological phenotypes. A later analysis reported that several top co-occurrence clusters appeared linked to parvovirus B19, influenza, CMV and Epstein-Barr virus. V-gene and J-gene trimming of TCR beta chains was associated with a missense DCLRE1C variant in a later genetic analysis, and the association was replicated in an independent cohort. According to a later genetic analysis, donors in an Asian-associated ancestry cluster had fewer N-insertions in productive TCRs than the approximately 700-donor mean. A cluster of highly shared sequence variants was judged likely to represent a technical artifact of the sequencing pipeline.

A note on this clone: This clone's antigen is unknown. Per-base quality was not reported, and no clone a single base away is much larger than it.

Libraries were built with the immunoSEQ multiplex PCR assay. A mixture of 60 forward primers for TCR Vbeta segments and 13 reverse primers for TCR Jbeta segments was used in the multiplex PCR. The CDR3 region of rearranged TCR beta genes was amplified from genomic DNA with a multiplex PCR assay. On the Illumina HiSeq System, the amplified TCR beta libraries were sequenced as 87-base-pair reads. In the paper's pipeline: A later analysis tallied about 77 million unique TCR beta chains across the approximately 670 repertoires, and about 12 million of those chains were shared by two or more donors. To remove PCR and sequencing errors, raw reads were error-corrected and collapsed into unique sequences using a nearest-neighbor algorithm that merged closely related sequences. To assign V, D and J gene segments, CDR3 sequences were aligned to IMGT reference sequences. For a sequence to be retained, a match of at least six nucleotides was required to both a V gene segment and a J gene segment. A rearrangement was called productive if the CDR3 had no stop codons and remained in frame with V and J, and every other rearrangement was called non-productive. Following IMGT convention, CDR3 was defined as the stretch from the second conserved V-encoded cysteine up to the conserved J-encoded phenylalanine. The earlier analysis of about 530 of the donors excluded any sequence lacking an unambiguous match to a single V gene segment. In an earlier analysis of a few hundred of the donors, V segments were called functional above 56.7% productive rearrangements and were called segregating when the between-donor standard deviation exceeded 5%. To diagnose cytomegalovirus status from the catalog of TCR beta chain sequences, a statistical classification framework was built. In a later analysis, TCR nucleotide sequences were compared against IMGT/GENE-DB human TR gene sequences so that V and J genes could be assigned. Using the TCRdist pipeline, a later analysis assigned CDR3 sequences along with most-parsimonious VDJ recombination scenarios. In a later analysis, every TCR beta chain was defined by the combination of its CDR3 amino acid sequence and its V-gene family, and reads without a unique V-gene family were dropped. In a later analysis, several hundred highly shared, low-generation-probability nucleotide sequences were removed to address suspected cross-contamination and a sequencing artifact. For each public chain, a later analysis derived a clonal expansion index from normalized ranks of inferred template counts within each repertoire. A later analysis computed generation probabilities with a VDJ recombination model fitted to out-of-frame rearrangements, and checked the results against IGoR. In a later analysis, hypergeometric tests were used to score TCR-TCR, TCR-HLA and TCR-CMV co-occurrence, with a repertoire-size bias correction applied to TCR pairs. False discovery rates were estimated in a later analysis by permuting HLA or CMV assignments 20 times. In a later analysis, co-occurring TCRs were grouped using DBSCAN, and TCRdist sequence similarity was added for clustering within HLA-allele-positive subsets. Co-occurrence clustering excluded repertoires with fewer than 30,000 or more than 120,000 public chains, plus five with anomalous nucleotide sharing. Drawn from immuneACCESS, this table holds only the in-frame rearrangements with V and J called that TCRdb kept. Clones are partly lost; checked studies trace under half to an unresolved V gene and leave the rest unexplained. Clone size and V and J calls were adopted from that table, with D and trimming inferred from the DNA. The sample profile shows about 90,000 clones; about four fifths of them were found once. Roughly 2% of the sample is held by the ten biggest clonotypes.

The cohort consisted of 600 to 700 healthy bone marrow donors. At the time of sampling, every cohort member was nominally healthy, though immune exposures that went unrecorded were likely present. The donor was CMV seronegative and was included in the group of hundreds of seronegative cohort members. Each donor provided a peripheral blood sample, and peripheral blood mononuclear cells were used for TCR beta sequencing. The Qiagen DNeasy Blood Extraction Kit was used to extract genomic DNA from the blood cell samples. The CDR3 runs 18 residues from the cysteine to the phenylalanine. CDR3 DNA is the only sequence kept; it has 54 bases, read in frame from the first base. V is pruned by 4 bases and J by 3 bases, leaving 14 bases of the junction without a gene match. CDR1 and CDR2, looked up from the germline V gene, are SGHTA and FQGNSA.

The sequence came from a man between 18 and 29 years old in good health and CMV-seronegative. The specimen sequenced was PBMCs. The chain was built from TRBV7-2 and TRBJ1-5, and 8 junctional nucleotides match TRBD1. The nucleotide sequence is TGTGCCAGCAGCTCACCCCAGGGACAGGCCTCCTACAATCAGCCCCAGCATTTT. This gives the protein CASSSPQGQASYNQPQHF.